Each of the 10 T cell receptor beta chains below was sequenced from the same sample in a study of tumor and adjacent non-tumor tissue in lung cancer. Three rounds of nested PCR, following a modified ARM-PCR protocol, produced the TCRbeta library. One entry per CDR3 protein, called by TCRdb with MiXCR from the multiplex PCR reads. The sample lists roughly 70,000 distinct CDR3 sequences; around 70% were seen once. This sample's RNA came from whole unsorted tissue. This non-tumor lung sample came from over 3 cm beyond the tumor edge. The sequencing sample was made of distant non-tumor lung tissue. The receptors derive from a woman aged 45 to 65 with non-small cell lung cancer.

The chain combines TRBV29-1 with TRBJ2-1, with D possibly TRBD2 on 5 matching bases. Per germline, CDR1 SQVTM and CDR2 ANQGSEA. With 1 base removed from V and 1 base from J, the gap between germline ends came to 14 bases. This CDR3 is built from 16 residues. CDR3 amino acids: CSVEGGFLASYNEQFF. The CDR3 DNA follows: TGCAGCGTTGAAGGAGGATTCCTAGCATCCTACAATGAGCAGTTCTTC.

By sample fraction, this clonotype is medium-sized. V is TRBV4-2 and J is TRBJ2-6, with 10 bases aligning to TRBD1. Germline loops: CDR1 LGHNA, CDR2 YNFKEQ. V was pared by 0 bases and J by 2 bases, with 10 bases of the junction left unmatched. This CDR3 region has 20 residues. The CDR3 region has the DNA TGTGCCAGCAGCCAAGATAAGTTCGGGACAGGGGCTCCTGGGGCCAACGTCCTGACTTTC. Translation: CASSQDKFGTGAPGANVLTF.

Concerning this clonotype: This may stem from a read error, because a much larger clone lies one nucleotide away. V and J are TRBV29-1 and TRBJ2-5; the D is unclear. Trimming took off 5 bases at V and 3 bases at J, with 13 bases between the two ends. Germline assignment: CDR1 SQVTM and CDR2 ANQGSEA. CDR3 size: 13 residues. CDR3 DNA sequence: TGCAGCGTTTTGCAGGATGTGGAAGAGACCCAGTACTTC. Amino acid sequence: CSVLQDVEETQYF.

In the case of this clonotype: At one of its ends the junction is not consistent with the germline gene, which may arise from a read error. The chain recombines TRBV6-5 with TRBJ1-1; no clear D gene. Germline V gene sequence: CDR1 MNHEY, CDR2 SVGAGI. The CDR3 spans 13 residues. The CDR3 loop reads CASSPLGYTEAFF. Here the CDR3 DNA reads TGTGCCAGCAGCCCGCTGGGGTACACCGAAGCTTTCTTT.

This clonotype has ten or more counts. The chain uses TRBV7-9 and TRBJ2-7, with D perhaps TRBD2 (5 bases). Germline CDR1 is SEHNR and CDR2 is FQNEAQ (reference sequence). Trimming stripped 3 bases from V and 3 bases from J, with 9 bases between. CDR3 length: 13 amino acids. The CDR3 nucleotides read TGTGCCAGCAGCTTGGGCCGGGGCTACGAGCAGTACTTC. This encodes CASSLGRGYEQYF.

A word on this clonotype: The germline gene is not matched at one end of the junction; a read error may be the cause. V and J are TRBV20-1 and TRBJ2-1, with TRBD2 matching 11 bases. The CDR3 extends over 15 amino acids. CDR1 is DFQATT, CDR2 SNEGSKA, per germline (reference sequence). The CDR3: CSTLGTSGLTDEHFF. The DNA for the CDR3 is TGCAGTACGCTTGGGACTAGCGGACTCACGGATGAGCACTTCTTT.

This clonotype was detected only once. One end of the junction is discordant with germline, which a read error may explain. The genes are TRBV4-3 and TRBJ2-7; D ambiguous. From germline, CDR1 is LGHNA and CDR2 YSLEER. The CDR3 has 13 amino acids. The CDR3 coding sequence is TGCGCCAACAGCCAAGAGAGCGCGAACGAGCAGTACTTC. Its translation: CANSQESANEQYF.

In DNA, the CDR3 is TGCGCCAGCAGCTTGGTCGCAGAAGCATACAATGAGCAGTTCTTC. Translation gives CASSLVAEAYNEQFF. V is TRBV5-1 and J is TRBJ2-1, with D uncertain. Per the germline V gene, CDR1 is SGHRS and CDR2 is YFSETQ. V lost 0 bases to trimming and J lost 4 bases, with 11 bases between them. This CDR3 has 15 residues.

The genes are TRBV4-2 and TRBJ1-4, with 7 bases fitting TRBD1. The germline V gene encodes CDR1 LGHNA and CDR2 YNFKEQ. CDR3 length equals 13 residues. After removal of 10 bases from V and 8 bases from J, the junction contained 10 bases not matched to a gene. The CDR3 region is CANSQRTGEKLFF. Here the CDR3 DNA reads TGTGCCAATAGCCAAAGGACAGGAGAAAAACTGTTTTTT.

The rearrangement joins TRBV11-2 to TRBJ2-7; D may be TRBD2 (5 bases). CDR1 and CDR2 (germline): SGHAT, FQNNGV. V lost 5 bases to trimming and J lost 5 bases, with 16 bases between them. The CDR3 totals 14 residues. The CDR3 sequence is CASSINPGTNEQYF. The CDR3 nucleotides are TGTGCCAGCAGCATTAATCCGGGAACGAACGAGCAGTACTTC.